This T cell receptor beta chain was identified in a study of early T cells in non-severe SARS-CoV-2 infection. Study-wide context: Chains were unpaired, as sequencing was done on bulk RNA from unsorted whole blood.

About this clonotype: Its antigen is not known.

Individual cDNA molecules were tagged with unique molecular identifiers, the study reported. Each CDR3 protein is one row after TCRdb ran MiXCR on the 5' RACE reads. The sample has about 100,000 distinct CDR3 sequences; over 10% are singletons. Whole-study findings and limits: There was a bias toward anti-spike CD8 responses in VDJdb matching, which missed private and CD4 specificities.

This CDR3 has 12 amino acids. The V end lost 5 bases, the J end lost 5 bases, and 10 bases lay between the germline ends. Germline lookup yields CDR1 MDHEN and CDR2 SYDVKM. The chain uses TRBV28 and TRBJ2-7; D perhaps matches TRBD1 (6 bases). The sequencing sample was made of whole blood. This sequence was found in an adult who was a healthcare worker with PCR-confirmed SARS-CoV-2 infection or an uninfected control (not recorded which). The CDR3: CASSLRGHEQYF. DNA for the CDR3: TGTGCCAGCAGTCTCAGGGGCCACGAGCAGTACTTC.